The 20 T cell receptor beta chains presented below share a single source sample, sequenced in a study of human T cells and chemical hapten exposure. MiXCR, applied by TCRdb to the RACE reads, yields one record per CDR3 protein. This table has some 110,000 distinct CDR3 sequences, less than 40% appearing once. Regarding time point: patch test 3, about 24 weeks after DPC sensitization. Described treatment: therapeutic diphenylcyclopropenone sensitization with weekly scalp DPC. Sequenced material: whole blood, taken in connection with sensitization to the hapten diphenylcyclopropenone (DPC). These receptors all stem from a man in his forties with alopecia areata. Some clones in this sample may be carry-over from other donors' samples.

This clonotype occurred a few times. The chain employs TRBV29-1 and TRBJ1-2; possible D gene TRBD1, 5 bases. Germline V gives CDR1 SQVTM, CDR2 ANQGSEA. This CDR3 is 15 amino acids long. V was trimmed by 1 base and J by 5 bases, leaving 17 bases between them. The CDR3 reads CSVEGVGAGTYGYTF. The CDR3, as DNA: TGCAGCGTTGAAGGTGTTGGGGCAGGGACGTATGGCTACACCTTC.

This clonotype was observed a few times. V usage is TRBV20-1 and J usage is TRBJ1-1; D remains ambiguous. This CDR3 contains 15 residues. Trimming stripped 4 bases from V and 1 base from J, with 16 bases between. Germline CDR1 reads DFQATT; CDR2 reads SNEGSKA (reference sequence). This CDR3 reads CSAKTPLGRNTEAFF. The CDR3 nucleotides are TGCAGTGCTAAAACCCCTCTGGGTCGGAACACTGAAGCTTTCTTT.

This clonotype was seen repeatedly, ten times or more. The chain recombines TRBV2 with TRBJ2-7; the D is unclear. The germline V gene encodes CDR1 SNHLY and CDR2 FYNNEI. Trimming left V 7 bases short and J 4 bases short, with 5 bases between. The CDR3 runs to 10 residues. The CDR3 is CASKGYEQYV. The CDR3 region has the DNA TGTGCCAGCAAAGGATACGAGCAGTACGTC.

This clonotype was seen a few times. The rearrangement uses TRBV6-2 or TRBV6-3 and TRBJ2-7, with no clear D. The V gene's germline CDR1 is MNHEY and CDR2 SVGEGT. The ends were cut back, 0 bases at V and 7 bases at J, with 10 bases in the middle. The CDR3 is 13 amino acids. In nucleotides, the CDR3 is TGTGCCAGCAGTTACTCGTCGACGAGGGAGCAGTACTTC. Translating it yields CASSYSSTREQYF.

In this sample, this clonotype turned up a few times. V usage is TRBV5-1 and J usage is TRBJ2-3; 8 nucleotides match TRBD2. Germline-derived CDR1 and CDR2 are SGHRS and YFSETQ. This CDR3 has 15 residues. J lost 7 bases, V lost 0 bases, and 7 bases had no gene match. This CDR3 is CASSLDSGMINTQYF. CDR3 DNA sequence: TGCGCCAGCAGCTTGGATAGCGGGATGATAAATACGCAGTATTTT.

CDR3 in DNA: TGTGCCAGCGCCCTTAGAGGGACTTCCAATGAGCAGTTCTTC. Its protein product is CASALRGTSNEQFF. The rearrangement uses TRBV6-2 or TRBV6-3 and TRBJ2-1; D might be TRBD2 (6 bases). The V and J ends lost 8 bases and 6 bases respectively, with 17 bases between them. From germline, CDR1 is MNHEY and CDR2 SVGEGT. The CDR3 contains 14 residues.

This clonotype has more than one count but fewer than ten. V gene TRBV2 combines with J gene TRBJ2-7, with 8 bases aligning to TRBD1. V shed 6 bases and J 6 bases; nucleotides not matched to a gene: 7. Germline values: CDR1 SNHLY, CDR2 FYNNEI. The CDR3 covers 13 residues. The CDR3 loop is CASRLTGVAEQYV. CDR3 sequence (DNA): TGTGCCAGCAGGTTGACAGGGGTGGCCGAGCAGTACGTC.

This clonotype was picked up a small number of times. This chain links TRBV5-1 with TRBJ2-3; D assignment may be TRBD1 or TRBD2 (5 bases each). The V end was cut by 5 bases, the J end by 2 bases, with 15 bases between. Germline CDR1 reads SGHRS; CDR2 reads YFSETQ. There are 15 residues in the CDR3. CDR3 sequence (DNA): TGCGCCAGCAGTTACGACGGGGCTCACACAGATACGCAGTATTTT. As protein: CASSYDGAHTDTQYF.

This chain joins TRBV7-2 and TRBJ2-7, with TRBD2 matching 9 bases. With V trimmed by 1 base and J by 7 bases, 11 bases remained unmatched. This CDR3 contains 16 residues. CDR1 is SGHTA and CDR2 is FQGNSA in the germline V gene. This CDR3 reads CASSLGSAGGPGEQYV. As DNA, the CDR3 is TGTGCCAGCAGCTTAGGTTCTGCGGGAGGGCCGGGGGAGCAGTACGTC.

This clonotype was recorded a few times. The gene calls are TRBV11-2 and TRBJ2-5; 14 nucleotides agree with TRBD2. The CDR3 consists of 15 residues. Losses at the gene ends were 2 bases for V and 5 bases for J; bases not matched to a gene: 1. CDR1 SGHAT and CDR2 FQNNGV come from the germline V gene. CDR3 protein: CASSLRTSGRETQYF. The DNA of the CDR3 is TGTGCCAGCAGCTTACGGACTAGCGGGAGGGAGACCCAGTACTTC.

The chain links TRBV7-2 to TRBJ2-3; no reliable D call. The CDR3 runs to 15 residues. Between the trimmed V and J ends, which lost 5 bases and 6 bases, there was a span of 18 bases. Germline values: CDR1 SGHTA, CDR2 FQGNSA. The CDR3 protein is CASSQRLAVQDTQYF. The CDR3 coding sequence is TGTGCCAGCAGCCAGAGGTTAGCCGTACAGGATACGCAGTATTTT.

Only a few counts were recorded for this clonotype. V gene TRBV6-2 or TRBV6-3 combines with J gene TRBJ2-7; 9 nucleotides line up with TRBD1. The CDR3 is 17 amino acids. Germline V gene lookup returns CDR1 MNHEY and CDR2 SVGEGT. The V gene end was trimmed by 0 bases and the J gene end by 0 bases; junction bases not matched to a gene: 6. The CDR3 coding sequence is TGTGCCAGCAGTTACTCAACGGGACAGGGTAGCTCCTACGAGCAGTACGTC. This gives the protein CASSYSTGQGSSYEQYV.

The rearrangement links TRBV6-6 to TRBJ2-5; TRBD2 matches at 9 bases. The CDR3 has 15 amino acids. Looked up from germline, CDR1 is MNHNY and CDR2 is SVGAGI (reference sequence). The V and J ends lost 2 bases and 2 bases, in that order; junction bases with no gene match: 3. The CDR3 DNA reads as TGTGCCAGCAGTTACCCAAGCGGGAGGCAAGAGACCCAGTACTTC. As protein: CASSYPSGRQETQYF.

CDR3 in amino acids: CASSLDPRTEAFF. For the CDR3, the DNA is TGTGCCAGCAGCTTAGATCCTCGCACTGAAGCTTTCTTT. This rearrangement joins TRBV11-3 to TRBJ1-1, with D uncertain. This CDR3 contains 13 residues. The germline V gene encodes CDR1 SGHNT and CDR2 YENEEA. V was cut by 0 bases and J by 4 bases, with 6 bases left in between.

This clonotype was seen only a few times. The CDR3, as DNA: TGTGCCATCAGTCAAATTAGCGGGGTTAACACCGGGGAGCTGTTTTTT. This codes for CAISQISGVNTGELFF. The chain couples TRBV10-3 to TRBJ2-2, with 8 bases that match TRBD2. Germline lookup yields CDR1 ENHRY and CDR2 SYGVKD. Trimming removed 5 bases from V and 2 bases from J; junction bases left unmatched: 7. The CDR3 has 16 residues.

The chain is built from TRBV12-3 or TRBV12-4 and TRBJ1-4; D perhaps matches TRBD1 (6 bases). The length of the CDR3 is 20 residues. V shed 3 bases and J shed 0 bases, with 23 bases lying between them. The DNA of the CDR3 is TGTGCCAGCAGTTTTATCCGGGTAGGGGGGGCTAGGACAACTAATGAAAAACTGTTTTTT. This gives the protein CASSFIRVGGARTTNEKLFF.

In its sample, this clonotype was seen a few times. The chain joins TRBV15 to TRBJ2-2, with D possibly matching TRBD1 (6 bases). The germline V and J ends were trimmed by 4 bases and 7 bases, with 16 bases remaining between them. Germline-derived CDR1 and CDR2 are LNHNV and YYDKDF (reference sequence). The CDR3 is 15 amino acids. CDR3 DNA: TGTGCCACCAGCACTCCTAACAGGGCCGGCGGGGAGCTGTTTTTT. Translation: CATSTPNRAGGELFF.

The sample holds a few counts of this clonotype. CDR3: CASSSGLSYEQYV. The CDR3 DNA follows: TGTGCCAGCAGTTCCGGACTCTCCTACGAGCAGTACGTC. V usage is TRBV12-3 or TRBV12-4 and J usage is TRBJ2-7, with a possible D match to TRBD2 (5 bases). The CDR3 loop spans 13 amino acids. Trimming took off 4 bases at V and 0 bases at J, with 7 bases between the two ends.

The chain couples TRBV11-3 to TRBJ2-7; D is perhaps TRBD1 (6 bases). V shed 5 bases and J shed 5 bases, with 19 bases lying between them. The CDR3 sequence is 15 residues long. The germline gives CDR1 SGHNT, CDR2 YENEEA. In DNA, the CDR3 is TGTGCCAGCAGCCGCGCACAGACAGGATCCCACGAGCAGTACGTC. It translates to CASSRAQTGSHEQYV.

This clonotype was found a few times. The gene calls are TRBV6-2 or TRBV6-3 and TRBJ2-7; maybe TRBD1 (7 bases). The CDR3 has 14 amino acids. The V end lost 6 bases, the J end lost 2 bases, and 14 bases lay between the germline ends. Germline V CDR1 and CDR2: MNHEY, SVGEGT. CDR3 in amino acids: CASSRQGGTYEQYV. CDR3 in DNA: TGTGCCAGCAGCCGACAGGGAGGTACCTACGAGCAGTACGTC.